This TCR beta chain is drawn from a study of blood T cell repertoires in COVID-19. The overall study: Samples representing acute and convalescent COVID-19 were sourced from the United States, Italy and Spain.

Sequenced by immunoSEQ multiplex PCR; TCRdb stores in-frame clones only, minus some. This table has 380,000 or so clones, about 89% appearing once. The J segment lost 0 bases and the V segment lost 3 bases, leaving 11 bases of the junction unmatched. CDR3 length: 18 residues. Germline V gives CDR1 SEHNR, CDR2 FQNEAQ (reference sequence). The chain carries TRBV7-9 and TRBJ1-1; 9 nucleotides align to TRBD1. Specimen: peripheral blood. The clonotype originates from a man in his forties with acute or convalescent COVID-19. Here the CDR3 reads CASSLRGAGQGMNTEAFF. The CDR3, as DNA: TGTGCCAGCAGCTTGCGAGGAGCCGGACAGGGGATGAACACTGAAGCTTTCTTT.